The following is a TCR beta chain sequence with its context. The data derive from a study of blood T cell repertoires in COVID-19. Study-level background: From T cells, B-cell-depleted T cells, or PBMCs came the material, which was cDNA or gDNA.

Repertoires were generated with immunoSEQ multiplex PCR, while TCRdb's copy carries only in-frame clones and drops some. The sample holds tens of thousands of clones, more than 65% seen once. Germline values: CDR1 LGHNA, CDR2 YSLEER. There are 15 residues in the CDR3. V lost 4 bases and J lost 3; bases outside the gene matches: 8. Patients at the Seattle site were enrolled during active infection and followed longitudinally. Source material: peripheral blood. This chain joins TRBV4-3 and TRBJ1-2, with TRBD1 matching over 7 bases. The TCR comes from a man aged 70-80 years with COVID-19, enrolled during active disease. The DNA of the CDR3 is TGCGCCAGCAGCCCTCGAGGAGGGGGCTACTATGGCTACACCTTC. It specifies CASSPRGGGYYGYTF.